Presented here are 28 T cell receptor beta chains from one specimen sequenced in a study of monozygotic twins with inflammatory bowel disease (dated by TCRdb to about 2019). Library preparation used 5' RACE. The sequencing machine was an Illumina HiSeq 2500. TCRdb reprocessed the reads, and each CDR3 protein sequence is entered once, without DNA. This specimen's table enumerates approximately 380,000 distinct CDR3 sequences. The ten largest account for just over 2.5% of the sample. The sequencing input was blood. The receptors come from a human donor with ulcerative colitis or Crohn's disease, or a healthy co-twin of an affected twin (not recorded which).

J is TRBJ2-7 and V is TRBV7-8; TCRdb reports TRBD1, a call that lacks DNA to check it against. Germline V gives CDR1 SGHVS, CDR2 FQNEAQ. The CDR3 is 15 amino acids. CDR3 sequence reads: CASSLEGTGSYEQYF. The whole variable domain, filled in from reference TRBV7-8 and TRBJ2-7, reads GAGVSQSPRYKVAKRGQDVALRCDPISGHVSLFWYQQALGQGPEFLTYFQNEAQLDKSGLPSDRFFAERPEGSVSTLKIQRTQQEDSAVYLCASSLEGTGSYEQYFGPGTRLTVT.

The chain joins TRBV10-3 to TRBJ2-7; absent DNA, TCRdb's TRBD1 call cannot be checked. Looked up from germline, CDR1 is ENHRY and CDR2 is SYGVKD. The CDR3 runs to 14 residues. The CDR3 sequence is CAISESPGTYEQYF.

The chain couples TRBV5-1 to TRBJ2-5; TCRdb selects TRBD2, and the lack of DNA leaves this call unchecked. The CDR3 runs to 16 residues. Germline CDR1 SGHRS, CDR2 YFSETQ. This chain's CDR3 is CASSFRALGSQETQYF.

This sequence joins TRBV12-5 and TRBJ2-3; TCRdb returns TRBD2, unconfirmable since there is no DNA. CDR3 length: 16 amino acids. Germline-derived CDR1 and CDR2 are LGHNT and FRNRAP. CDR3 region: CASGPGTSGVADTQYF. Based on the CDR3 plus reference TRBV12-5 and TRBJ2-3, the full variable domain is DARVTQTPRHKVTEMGQEVTMRCQPILGHNTVFWYRQTMMQGLELLAYFRNRAPLDDSGMPKDRFSAEMPDATLATLKIQPSEPRDSAVYFCASGPGTSGVADTQYFGPGTRLTVL.

This chain uses TRBV20-1 with TRBJ1-6; the TCRdb call, TRBD1, lacks DNA for checking. The CDR3 covers 15 residues. CDR1 is DFQATT and CDR2 is SNEGSKA in the germline V gene (reference sequence). The CDR3 region is CSASPGQGTNSPLHF.

The rearrangement uses TRBV20-1 and TRBJ2-3; absent DNA, TCRdb's TRBD1 call cannot be checked. This CDR3 is built from 12 residues. CDR1 is DFQATT and CDR2 is SNEGSKA in the germline V gene (reference sequence). This CDR3 is CSGGAGADTQYF.

The V and J genes are TRBV5-1 and TRBJ2-5; with no DNA, the TCRdb D assignment of TRBD2 cannot be verified. CDR3 length: 16 residues. Germline V gene sequence: CDR1 SGHRS, CDR2 YFSETQ. This chain's CDR3 is CASSLAGPRGQETQYF. Full variable domain (missing parts from reference TRBV5-1 and TRBJ2-5): KAGVTQTPRYLIKTRGQQVTLSCSPISGHRSVSWYQQTPGQGLQFLFEYFSETQRNKGNFPGRFSGRQFSNSRSEMNVSTLELGDSALYLCASSLAGPRGQETQYFGPGTRLLVL.

The genes are TRBV5-1 and TRBJ1-1; there is no DNA to check the TCRdb D call of TRBD1. In germline, CDR1 is SGHRS, CDR2 YFSETQ. CDR3 size: 18 residues. The CDR3 reads CASSLRLSQGPRNTEAFF.

This rearrangement joins TRBV4-1 to TRBJ2-2; without DNA, the TCRdb call of TRBD2 cannot be checked. CDR1 is MGHRA and CDR2 is YSYEKL in the germline V gene. This CDR3 is 19 amino acids long. The CDR3 is CASSPLPLAGGQNTGELFF.

The chain links TRBV5-1 to TRBJ2-7; with no DNA, the TCRdb D assignment of TRBD1 cannot be verified. Germline values: CDR1 SGHRS, CDR2 YFSETQ. The CDR3 runs to 16 residues. CDR3 region: CASSQYRDSSSYEQYF.

The genes are TRBV9 and TRBJ2-1; the TCRdb D gene call, TRBD1, has no DNA to confirm it. Germline assignment: CDR1 SGDLS and CDR2 YYNGEE. The CDR3 runs 17 residues. The CDR3 is CASSMPAGTGTYNEQFF.

The rearrangement uses TRBV5-1 and TRBJ1-5; TCRdb indicates TRBD1, and absent DNA this call remains unverified. The CDR3 extends over 16 amino acids. The germline V gene encodes CDR1 SGHRS and CDR2 YFSETQ. The CDR3 is CASSPGFRWGNQPQHF.

The J gene is TRBJ2-7, the V gene TRBV5-5; TCRdb's D call of TRBD1 is untestable without DNA. There are 14 residues in the CDR3. The germline gives CDR1 SGHKS, CDR2 YYEKEE (reference sequence). The chain's CDR3 is CSSGQGVRPYEQYF.

V is TRBV18 and J is TRBJ2-3; there is no DNA to check the TCRdb D call of TRBD1. CDR1 is KGHSH and CDR2 is LQKENI in the germline V gene. This CDR3 spans 18 amino acids. This CDR3 is CASSPPYGQGRSTDTQYF. The full variable domain, completed using reference TRBV18 and TRBJ2-3, is NAGVMQNPRHLVRRRGQEARLRCSPMKGHSHVYWYRQLPEEGLKFMVYLQKENIIDESGMPKERFSAEFPKEGPSILRIQQVVRGDSAAYFCASSPPYGQGRSTDTQYFGPGTRLTVL.

The chain recombines TRBV7-2 with TRBJ2-7; without DNA, the TCRdb call of TRBD2 cannot be checked. Germline CDR1 SGHTA, CDR2 FQGNSA. The CDR3 extends over 16 amino acids. The CDR3 loop reads CASSLAPTTLSYEQYF.

The V and J genes are TRBV6-1 and TRBJ2-2; there is no DNA to check the TCRdb D call of TRBD2. Germline V gene sequence: CDR1 MNHNS, CDR2 SASEGT. The CDR3 is 17 residues long. CDR3 residues: CASSGLAGQTNTGELFF.

This chain connects TRBV24-1 to TRBJ2-5; TCRdb gives TRBD1 as the D gene, but with no DNA this cannot be confirmed. Germline CDR1 and CDR2: KGHDR and SFDVKD. This CDR3 spans 15 amino acids. The CDR3 is CATSDLSTPGETQYF.

The V call is TRBV4-3, the J call TRBJ2-1; TCRdb gives TRBD1 as the D gene, but with no DNA this cannot be confirmed. Germline V gene sequence: CDR1 LGHNA, CDR2 YSLEER. The CDR3 runs 15 residues. The CDR3: CASSHRTGDYNEQFF.

The chain uses TRBV10-3 and TRBJ2-7; there is no DNA to check the TCRdb D call of TRBD1. Germline V gene lookup returns CDR1 ENHRY and CDR2 SYGVKD. CDR3 length equals 16 residues. CDR3 sequence: CAISFLTGTGSYEQYF.

The CDR3 spells CASSYPGKETQYF. The V call is TRBV6-2 or TRBV6-3, the J call TRBJ2-5. CDR1 MNHEY and CDR2 SVGEGT come from the germline V gene. CDR3 size: 13 residues.

V gene TRBV5-1 combines with J gene TRBJ2-7; TCRdb reports TRBD1, a call that lacks DNA to check it against. Germline assignment: CDR1 SGHRS and CDR2 YFSETQ. CDR3 length: 14 residues. The CDR3 spells CASSGTESPYEQYF.

V and J are TRBV5-1 and TRBJ2-5; TCRdb's D call, TRBD2, is unchecked because there is no DNA. The CDR3 contains 15 residues. CDR1 is SGHRS, CDR2 YFSETQ, per germline. CDR3 residues: CASSLGLARQETQYF. Drawing the rest from reference TRBV5-1 and TRBJ2-5, the complete variable domain is KAGVTQTPRYLIKTRGQQVTLSCSPISGHRSVSWYQQTPGQGLQFLFEYFSETQRNKGNFPGRFSGRQFSNSRSEMNVSTLELGDSALYLCASSLGLARQETQYFGPGTRLLVL.

CDR3 loop: CASSPRTPRNWYQETQYF. The V gene is TRBV14, the J gene TRBJ2-5; TCRdb outputs TRBD2, but without DNA this stays unchecked. The germline V gene encodes CDR1 SGHDN and CDR2 FVKESK. CDR3 length equals 18 residues. Looking up the rest from reference TRBV14 and TRBJ2-5 gives the full variable domain: EAGVTQFPSHSVIEKGQTVTLRCDPISGHDNLYWYRRVMGKEIKFLLHFVKESKQDESGMPNNRFLAERTGGTYSTLKVQPAELEDSGVYFCASSPRTPRNWYQETQYFGPGTRLLVL.

The chain carries TRBV5-1 and TRBJ2-5; TCRdb calls TRBD1, which cannot be checked without DNA. The CDR3 totals 17 residues. Germline CDR1 SGHRS, CDR2 YFSETQ. CDR3 sequence: CASSRGQGLTFQETQYF.

This chain uses TRBV7-2 with TRBJ2-7; TCRdb names TRBD2, which stays unverified in the absence of DNA. Germline V CDR1 and CDR2: SGHTA, FQGNSA. The CDR3 runs to 15 residues. CDR3 loop: CASSSPGLPLREQYF. The whole variable domain, remainder taken from reference TRBV7-2 and TRBJ2-7, is GAGVSQSPSNKVTEKGKDVELRCDPISGHTALYWYRQSLGQGLEFLIYFQGNSAPDKSGLPSDRFSAERTGGSVSTLTIQRTQQEDSAVYLCASSSPGLPLREQYFGPGTRLTVT.

The chain is built from TRBV24-1 and TRBJ2-1; the D gene TCRdb calls, TRBD1, cannot be checked with no DNA. The CDR3 loop spans 17 amino acids. CDR1 KGHDR and CDR2 SFDVKD come from the germline V gene. CDR3 protein: CATSDFDGQGDYNEQFF.

The J gene is TRBJ2-3, the V gene TRBV5-1; the D call of TRBD1 rests on TCRdb alone, since no DNA is present to check it. Germline assignment: CDR1 SGHRS and CDR2 YFSETQ. The CDR3 sequence is 13 residues long. The CDR3 loop is CASSSTGIDTQYF.

J is TRBJ2-1 and V is TRBV7-3; TCRdb reports TRBD1, a call that lacks DNA to check it against. Germline lookup yields CDR1 SGHTA and CDR2 FQGTGA. The CDR3 has 15 residues. CDR3 protein: CASSFMPGATNEQFF.